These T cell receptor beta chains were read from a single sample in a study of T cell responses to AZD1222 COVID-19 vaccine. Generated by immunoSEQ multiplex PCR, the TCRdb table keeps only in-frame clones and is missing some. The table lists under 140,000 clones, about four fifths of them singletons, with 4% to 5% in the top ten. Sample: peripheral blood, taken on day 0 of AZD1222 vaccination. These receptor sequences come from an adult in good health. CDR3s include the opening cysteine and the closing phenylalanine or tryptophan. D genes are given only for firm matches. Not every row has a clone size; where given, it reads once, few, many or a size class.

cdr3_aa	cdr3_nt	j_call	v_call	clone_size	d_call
CASSSIVGQGVGSSNQPQHF	TGCGCCAGCAGCTCGATCGTAGGACAGGGCGTAGGATCTAGCAATCAGCCCCAGCATTTT	TRBJ1-5	TRBV5-1	NA	TRBD1
CASSLGPLNSPLHF	TGTGCCAGCAGTCTGGGGCCCTTGAATTCACCCCTCCACTTT	TRBJ1-6	TRBV2	NA	NA
CASSSARTATNYGYTF	TGTGCCAGCAGTTCCGCCAGGACAGCTACTAACTATGGCTACACCTTC	TRBJ1-2	TRBV6-2/TRBV6-3	few	NA
CASSFGQGTRQPQHF	TGTGCCAGCAGCTTTGGGCAGGGGACCCGTCAGCCCCAGCATTTT	TRBJ1-5	TRBV5-8	NA	NA
CASSDSGGADTQYF	TGTGCCAGCAGTGATAGCGGGGGGGCAGATACGCAGTATTTT	TRBJ2-3	TRBV6-4	NA	TRBD2
CASSFYVEGVAFF	TGTGCCAGCAGCTTCTACGTAGAAGGGGTTGCTTTCTTT	TRBJ1-1	TRBV5-5	few	NA
CASSITPAAGNTEAFF	TGTGCCAGCAGCATAACTCCGGCGGCAGGGAACACTGAAGCTTTCTTT	TRBJ1-1	TRBV5-8	once	NA
CAWSAPPLKSYEQYF	TGTGCCTGGAGTGCCCCGCCCCTCAAATCCTACGAGCAGTACTTC	TRBJ2-7	TRBV30	NA	NA
CASSVAPGLAGGNEQFF	TGTGCCAGCAGCGTCGCCCCGGGACTAGCGGGAGGCAATGAGCAGTTCTTC	TRBJ2-1	TRBV9	NA	TRBD2
CASSLGVGAARGYTF	TGTGCCAGCAGCTTAGGCGTTGGGGCCGCGAGAGGCTACACCTTC	TRBJ1-2	TRBV7-9	NA	NA
CASSSGLASTDTQYF	TGTGCCAGCAGCTCGGGACTAGCTAGCACAGATACGCAGTATTTT	TRBJ2-3	TRBV7-9	NA	TRBD2
CSARPNNEQFF	TGCAGTGCTAGGCCGAACAATGAGCAGTTCTTC	TRBJ2-1	TRBV20-1	NA	NA
CASSQGAGDAFF	TGTGCCAGCAGCCAAGGGGCAGGGGATGCTTTCTTT	TRBJ1-1	TRBV6-5	many	NA
CASSPTGSETQYF	TGCGCCAGCAGTCCTACAGGGTCGGAGACCCAGTACTTC	TRBJ2-5	TRBV5-1	NA	NA
CASKPGQNYGYTF	TGTGCCAGCAAACCGGGACAGAACTATGGCTACACCTTC	TRBJ1-2	TRBV27	NA	TRBD1
CASTYGLEINEQFF	TGTGCCAGCACCTACGGGCTGGAAATAAACGAGCAGTTCTTC	TRBJ2-1	TRBV6-5	NA	NA
CASSYGTGGNQPQHF	TGTGCCAGCAGTTATGGTACAGGGGGCAATCAGCCCCAGCATTTT	TRBJ1-5	TRBV6-2/TRBV6-3	once	TRBD1
CASSFGYSNQPQHF	TGTGCCAGCAGTTTCGGGTATAGCAATCAGCCCCAGCATTTT	TRBJ1-5	TRBV6-2/TRBV6-3	NA	NA
CASSSLPQGAYSNQPQHF	TGTGCCAGCAGCTCCCTTCCTCAGGGGGCCTATAGCAATCAGCCCCAGCATTTT	TRBJ1-5	TRBV7-2	NA	TRBD1
CAIRTVNTEAFF	TGTGCCATACGGACGGTGAACACTGAAGCTTTCTTT	TRBJ1-1	TRBV6-5	NA	NA
CASSYRGQGGDQPQHF	TGTGCCAGCAGTTACCGAGGACAGGGAGGGGATCAGCCCCAGCATTTT	TRBJ1-5	TRBV6-6	NA	TRBD1
CASARMGNQPQHF	TGTGCCAGTGCACGGATGGGCAATCAGCCCCAGCATTTT	TRBJ1-5	TRBV6-5	NA	NA
CASSHSYEQYF	TGTGCCAGCAGCCACTCCTACGAGCAGTACTTC	TRBJ2-7	TRBV7-9	few	NA
CASSQEGAGVVSGANVLTF	TGCGCCAGCAGCCAAGAGGGAGCAGGGGTTGTCTCTGGGGCCAACGTCCTGACTTTC	TRBJ2-6	TRBV4-3	NA	NA
CASTLVDTQYF	TGTGCCAGCACACTGGTGGATACGCAGTATTTT	TRBJ2-3	TRBV18	NA	NA
CASSPQGNGELFF	TGCGCCAGCAGCCCACAGGGGAACGGGGAGCTGTTTTTT	TRBJ2-2	TRBV5-1	NA	TRBD1
CATKSRNTIYF	TGTGCCACCAAGTCGAGGAACACCATATATTTT	TRBJ1-3	TRBV24-1	NA	NA
CASSPGTGVEKLFF	TGTGCCAGCAGCCCCGGGACAGGGGTAGAAAAACTGTTTTTT	TRBJ1-4	TRBV7-2	NA	TRBD1
CASSLAGGGRELFF	TGTGCCAGCAGCTTGGCGGGAGGGGGCCGGGAGCTGTTTTTT	TRBJ2-2	TRBV7-2	few	TRBD2
CASSLGLAGVSDTQYF	TGTGCCAGCAGCCTGGGGCTAGCGGGAGTATCAGATACGCAGTATTTT	TRBJ2-3	TRBV7-2	NA	TRBD2
CASSPGIGIGSGNTIYF	TGTGCCAGCAGCCCCGGAATTGGGATCGGCTCTGGAAACACCATATATTTT	TRBJ1-3	TRBV7-9	NA	NA
CASKAGSSYEQYF	TGTGCCAGTAAGGCGGGGAGCTCCTACGAGCAGTACTTC	TRBJ2-7	TRBV19	NA	NA
CASSFKGGTVAFF	TGTGCCAGCAGTTTCAAAGGGGGCACAGTCGCTTTCTTT	TRBJ1-1	TRBV28	NA	TRBD1
CASSLSTAPDTEAFF	TGTGCCAGCAGCCTCTCAACCGCCCCTGACACTGAAGCTTTCTTT	TRBJ1-1	TRBV7-6	NA	NA
CASSPGGGNSPLHF	TGTGCCAGCAGTCCAGGGGGAGGGAATTCACCCCTCCACTTT	TRBJ1-6	TRBV7-3	NA	TRBD1
CASSTSGGSQETQYF	TGCGCCAGCTCGACTAGCGGGGGGTCTCAAGAGACCCAGTACTTC	TRBJ2-5	TRBV5-1	NA	TRBD2
CASSLGIAAADTQYF	TGTGCCAGCAGCTTAGGGATAGCGGCGGCGGATACGCAGTATTTT	TRBJ2-3	TRBV7-2	few	NA